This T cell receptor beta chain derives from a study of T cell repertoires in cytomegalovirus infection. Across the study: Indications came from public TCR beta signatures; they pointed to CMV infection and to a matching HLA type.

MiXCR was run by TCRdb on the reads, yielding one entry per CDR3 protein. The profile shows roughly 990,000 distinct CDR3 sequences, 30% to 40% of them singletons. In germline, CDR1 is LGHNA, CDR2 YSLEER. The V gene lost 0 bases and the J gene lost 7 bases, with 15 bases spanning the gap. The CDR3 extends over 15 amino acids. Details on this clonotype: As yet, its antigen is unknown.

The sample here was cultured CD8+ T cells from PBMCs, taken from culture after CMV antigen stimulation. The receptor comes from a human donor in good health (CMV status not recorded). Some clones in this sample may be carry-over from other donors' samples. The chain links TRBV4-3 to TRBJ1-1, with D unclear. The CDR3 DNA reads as TGCGCCAGCAGCCAAGACCCAGACTGGTCTTTTGAAGCTTTCTTT. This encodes CASSQDPDWSFEAFF.